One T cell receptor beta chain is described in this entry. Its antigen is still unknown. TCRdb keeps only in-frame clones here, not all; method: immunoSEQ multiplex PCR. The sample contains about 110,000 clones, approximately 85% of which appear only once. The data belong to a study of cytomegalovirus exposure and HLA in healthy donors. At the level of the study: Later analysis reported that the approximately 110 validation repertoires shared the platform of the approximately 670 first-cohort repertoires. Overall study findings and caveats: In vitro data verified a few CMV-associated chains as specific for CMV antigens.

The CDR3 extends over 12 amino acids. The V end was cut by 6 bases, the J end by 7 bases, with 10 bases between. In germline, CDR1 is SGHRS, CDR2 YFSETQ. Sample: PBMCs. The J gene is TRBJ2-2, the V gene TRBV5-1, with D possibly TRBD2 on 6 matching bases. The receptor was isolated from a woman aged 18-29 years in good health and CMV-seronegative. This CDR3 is CASKIGGGELFF. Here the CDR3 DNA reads TGCGCCAGCAAAATCGGGGGCGGGGAGCTGTTTTTT.